These 25 T cell receptor beta chains were all obtained from the same sample, sequenced in a study of regulatory T cells in long-lasting Graves disease. CDR3-region Arm-PCR and iRepertoire HTBI primers produced the TCR beta libraries. TCRdb itself ran the multiplex PCR reads through MiXCR, one entry per CDR3 protein. The repertoire holds about 340,000 distinct CDR3 sequences, roughly 21% seen once, with less than 30% in the top ten. Indicated time point: persistent/refractory GD, antithyroid drugs over 5 years with positive TRAb. Making the TCR library involved RNA that had been extracted from PBMCs. The material was peripheral blood mononuclear cells (PBMCs), obtained when the disease was refractory, from a patient treated with antithyroid drugs. The receptors stem from a female donor with Graves disease.

The V gene is TRBV5-1, the J gene TRBJ1-6; 7 nucleotides agree with TRBD1. J lost 5 bases, V lost 0 bases, and 2 bases had no gene match. The germline V gene encodes CDR1 SGHRS and CDR2 YFSETQ. The CDR3 totals 15 residues. This CDR3 reads CASSLAQGDNSPLHF. The CDR3 nucleotides read TGCGCCAGCAGCTTGGCCCAGGGGGATAATTCACCCCTCCACTTT. The whole variable domain, filled in from reference TRBV5-1 and TRBJ1-6, reads KAGVTQTPRYLIKTRGQQVTLSCSPISGHRSVSWYQQTPGQGLQFLFEYFSETQRNKGNFPGRFSGRQFSNSRSEMNVSTLELGDSALYLCASSLAQGDNSPLHFGNGTRLTVT.

Here the CDR3 reads CASSPYRDRGYEQYF. CDR3 sequence (DNA): TGTGCCAGCAGCCCATACCGGGACAGGGGGTACGAGCAGTACTTC. The chain uses TRBV14 and TRBJ2-7, with 11 bases lining up with TRBD1. The ends lost 4 bases at V and 4 bases at J; junction bases unmatched: 6. The CDR3 spans 15 residues. The germline CDR1 and CDR2 sequences are SGHDN and FVKESK.

This clonotype was detected ten times or more. The chain has TRBV7-3 and TRBJ2-7; D not resolved. Germline V gene sequence: CDR1 SGHTA, CDR2 FQGTGA. The V and J ends lost 5 bases and 0 bases respectively, with 14 bases between them. The CDR3 sequence is 15 residues long. Here the CDR3 DNA reads TGTGCCAGCAGCGGGGATGAGACGAGCTCCTACGAGCAGTACTTC. This codes for CASSGDETSSYEQYF.

The rearrangement joins TRBV2 to TRBJ2-2, with D hard to call. CDR3 size: 15 residues. CDR1 and CDR2 from the germline V gene are SNHLY and FYNNEI. V was shortened by 4 bases and J by 2 bases, with 11 bases between the two germline ends. CDR3 nucleotides: TGTGCCAGCAGTGCACAGAGTACCAACACCGGGGAGCTGTTTTTT. Translating gives CASSAQSTNTGELFF.

This clonotype was seen a few times. The chain has TRBV6-5 and TRBJ1-1, with a possible D match to TRBD1 (6 bases). With 1 base removed from V and 5 bases from J, the gap between germline ends came to 11 bases. The CDR3 loop spans 14 amino acids. Germline-derived CDR1 and CDR2 are MNHEY and SVGAGI. CDR3: CASSYWAGETEAFF. The CDR3 DNA follows: TGTGCCAGCAGTTACTGGGCAGGGGAAACTGAAGCTTTCTTT.

In its sample, this clonotype was seen many times. This chain links TRBV6-2 or TRBV6-3 with TRBJ1-5; D is unresolved. Trimming left V 2 bases short and J 6 bases short, with 11 bases between. In germline, CDR1 is MNHEY, CDR2 SVGEGT. This CDR3 is 14 amino acids long. The CDR3 loop is CASSYAAGLQPQHF. In DNA, the CDR3 is TGTGCCAGCAGTTACGCGGCGGGTCTTCAGCCCCAGCATTTT.

This clonotype has ten or more counts. This rearrangement joins TRBV6-5 to TRBJ1-2; a possible D gene is TRBD1 (6 bases). The V gene lost 4 bases and the J gene lost 4 bases, with 16 bases spanning the gap. Germline V gene data show CDR1 as MNHEY and CDR2 as SVGAGI. The CDR3 runs 15 residues. The CDR3 DNA reads as TGTGCCAGCAGTTTCACAGGGACTCCCATCTATGGCTACACCTTC. It translates to CASSFTGTPIYGYTF.

This clonotype appeared many times. CDR3 nucleotide sequence: TGCAGTGCTAGAGATAACGGCGGAACCTCCTATGGCTACACCTTC. Amino acid sequence: CSARDNGGTSYGYTF. V is TRBV20-1 and J is TRBJ1-2, with D uncertain. Between the trimmed V and J ends, which lost 0 bases and 4 bases, there was a span of 15 bases. The CDR3 extends over 15 amino acids. In germline, CDR1 is DFQATT, CDR2 SNEGSKA (reference sequence).

This clonotype was picked up many times. The rearrangement joins TRBV18 to TRBJ1-1; D may be TRBD1 (5 bases). The CDR3 contains 13 residues. Germline values: CDR1 KGHSH, CDR2 LQKENI. V was cut by 8 bases and J by 2 bases, with 12 bases left in between. The CDR3 protein is CASLGAVNTEAFF. The CDR3 nucleotides are TGTGCCAGCCTAGGGGCAGTTAACACTGAAGCTTTCTTT.

CDR3 amino acids: CSAPGDSGNTIYF. CDR3 DNA sequence: TGCAGCGCTCCGGGAGACTCTGGAAACACCATATATTTT. The chain is built from TRBV20-1 and TRBJ1-3; D gene ambiguous. The germline V gene has CDR1 DFQATT and CDR2 SNEGSKA (reference sequence). This CDR3 contains 13 residues.

This clonotype was recorded a few times. CDR3 nucleotide sequence: TGTGCCAGCAGCCGTGTACCCCGAGGCGACGAGCAGTACTTC. Its translation is CASSRVPRGDEQYF. The chain carries TRBV28 and TRBJ2-7; D unresolved. Looked up from germline, CDR1 is MDHEN and CDR2 is SYDVKM. This CDR3 spans 14 amino acids. Deletions cut 6 bases from V and 5 bases from J, with 17 bases between.

The CDR3 loop reads CSARAGRRYGYTF. Here the CDR3 DNA reads TGCAGTGCTAGGGCGGGCCGTCGCTATGGCTACACCTTC. V gene TRBV20-1 combines with J gene TRBJ1-2; no clear D gene. This CDR3 is built from 13 residues. The V gene lost 3 bases and the J gene lost 4 bases, with 12 bases spanning the gap. Germline V gene data show CDR1 as DFQATT and CDR2 as SNEGSKA (reference sequence).

This clonotype occurred a few times. A much bigger clone sits one base away, suggesting this may be a read error. This chain uses TRBV6-1 with TRBJ2-5; 9 bases align to TRBD1. The CDR3 length is 13 residues. Germline trimming cut 7 bases from V and 9 bases from J; bases unmatched to any gene: 9. Germline CDR1 reads MNHNS; CDR2 reads SASEGT. CDR3 coding DNA: TGTGCCAGCAACAGGGGGCGATTCGAGGCCCAGTACTTC. It yields the protein CASNRGRFEAQYF.

This clonotype was counted ten times or more. The rearrangement uses TRBV28 and TRBJ2-4; 14 bases align to TRBD2. The CDR3 extends over 19 amino acids. J was trimmed by 0 bases and V by 4 bases; bases with no gene match: 8. Germline lookup yields CDR1 MDHEN and CDR2 SYDVKM. CDR3 protein: CASSSPRTSGRLAKNIQYF. In DNA form, the CDR3 reads TGTGCCAGCAGTTCTCCCCGGACTAGCGGGAGGCTAGCCAAAAACATTCAGTACTTC.

This sequence joins TRBV28 and TRBJ2-7, with a possible D match to TRBD2 (5 bases). The CDR3 is 16 residues long. The V end was cut by 7 bases, the J end by 2 bases, with 21 bases between. Germline V gene lookup returns CDR1 MDHEN and CDR2 SYDVKM. The CDR3 here is CASTPFLEDLTYEQYF. As DNA, the CDR3 is TGTGCCAGCACCCCTTTCTTGGAGGACCTCACCTACGAGCAGTACTTC.

This clonotype was counted between two and nine times. V usage is TRBV29-1 and J usage is TRBJ1-1; D not resolved. Trimming stripped 4 bases from V and 3 bases from J, with 6 bases between. The CDR3 covers 11 residues. Germline loops: CDR1 SQVTM, CDR2 ANQGSEA. DNA for the CDR3: TGCAGCGTTGCAGCTGACACTGAAGCTTTCTTT. It yields the protein CSVAADTEAFF. Full variable domain (rest looked up from reference TRBV29-1 and TRBJ1-1): SAVISQKPSRDICQRGTSLTIQCQVDSQVTMMFWYRQQPGQSLTLIATANQGSEATYESGFVIDKFPISRPNLTFSTLTVSNMSPEDSSIYLCSVAADTEAFFGQGTRLTVV.

Here the CDR3 DNA reads TGCGCCAGCAGCTTGGCAGGGGGGAAGTGGAATTCACCCCTCCACTTT. Encoded protein: CASSLAGGKWNSPLHF. The chain joins TRBV5-1 to TRBJ1-6; 7 positions match TRBD1. The CDR3 totals 16 residues. Germline trimming cut 0 bases from V and 7 bases from J; bases unmatched to any gene: 7. From germline, CDR1 is SGHRS and CDR2 YFSETQ.

CDR3 coding DNA: TGCGCCAGCAGACGAGGACAGCCTATGAGCACTGAAGCTTTCTTT. As protein: CASRRGQPMSTEAFF. The rearrangement uses TRBV5-1 and TRBJ1-1, with D tentatively TRBD1 (6 bases). Per germline, CDR1 SGHRS and CDR2 YFSETQ. V was cut by 5 bases and J by 4 bases, with 18 bases left in between. This CDR3 region has 15 residues.

This clonotype was counted ten times or more. The chain links TRBV12-3 or TRBV12-4 to TRBJ2-7, with D perhaps matching TRBD2 (5 bases). The CDR3 is made up of 16 amino acids. The V end was cut by 0 bases, the J end by 6 bases, with 18 bases between. The CDR3 sequence: CASSLAAGSSGSEQYF. As DNA, the CDR3 is TGTGCCAGCAGTTTAGCGGCAGGTAGCTCGGGGTCCGAGCAGTACTTC.

The chain is built from TRBV7-6 and TRBJ2-7; D is unclear. Trimming removed 0 bases from V and 5 bases from J, with 8 bases in between. Germline CDR1 is SGHVS and CDR2 is FNYEAQ. This CDR3 spans 13 amino acids. The CDR3 here is CASSLARGDEQYF. CDR3 DNA: TGTGCCAGCAGCTTAGCGCGAGGCGACGAGCAGTACTTC.

This clonotype has a count of ten or more. V usage is TRBV12-3 or TRBV12-4 and J usage is TRBJ1-4; TRBD1 matches 7 bases. J lost 4 bases, V lost 2 bases, and 16 bases had no gene match. This CDR3 contains 19 residues. CDR3 nucleotide sequence: TGTGCCAGCAGTTTATCGTTCGGTCGCCTCGGACAGGATAATGAAAAACTGTTTTTT. Translated, it gives CASSLSFGRLGQDNEKLFF.

The chain couples TRBV12-3 or TRBV12-4 to TRBJ2-3; either TRBD1 or TRBD2 may fit D (5 bases each). The CDR3 contains 13 residues. V gave up 2 bases and J gave up 4 bases, with 7 bases separating them. CDR3 amino acids: CASSLRGADTQYF. The CDR3 DNA reads TGTGCCAGCAGTTTACGGGGCGCAGATACGCAGTATTTT.

The genes are TRBV18 and TRBJ2-5; D is uncertain. This CDR3 region has 12 residues. With 1 base removed from V and 4 bases from J, the gap between germline ends came to 4 bases. The germline CDR1 and CDR2 sequences are KGHSH and LQKENI. CDR3 sequence: CASSPRAETQYF. The CDR3 DNA reads as TGTGCCAGCTCACCACGGGCAGAGACCCAGTACTTC.

This sequence joins TRBV5-1 and TRBJ1-5; 7 bases match TRBD1. The CDR3 has 15 residues. Germline loops: CDR1 SGHRS, CDR2 YFSETQ. Trimming removed 5 bases from V and 2 bases from J; junction bases left unmatched: 7. The chain's CDR3 is CASRPGGSGNQPQHF. The CDR3 nucleotides read TGCGCCAGCAGGCCAGGGGGTAGTGGCAATCAGCCCCAGCATTTT.

This clonotype occurred many times. The gene calls are TRBV12-3 or TRBV12-4 and TRBJ1-2, with 10 bases identical to TRBD1. The CDR3 totals 14 residues. V shed 6 bases and J 6 bases; nucleotides not matched to a gene: 7. The CDR3 is CASRGQGQRDGYTF. The CDR3, as DNA: TGTGCCAGCAGGGGACAGGGGCAAAGAGATGGCTACACCTTC.